The clone carrying this T cell receptor beta chain showed up just a few times. Antigen unknown. The record originates from a study of CD8+CD57+ T cells in acquired aplastic anemia. Turning to the study itself: Mean yield of DNA from sorted CD4+ and CD8+ cells was 3 to 3.5 ug.

The CDR3 is made up of 13 amino acids. Between the trimmed V and J ends, which lost 5 bases and 8 bases, there was a span of 10 bases. Findings and caveats of the study: Between the patient and control groups, CD8+ Simpson's diversity did not differ significantly. The study identified under 30 CD8+ CDR3 sequences shared by patients and controls.

Investigators profiled TCR beta VDJ and CDR3 from genomic DNA template. Via MiXCR, TCRdb re-called the reads, giving one row per CDR3 protein. The sample records 250,000 to 300,000 distinct CDR3 sequences, around three fifths being singletons. V and J are TRBV12-3 or TRBV12-4 and TRBJ1-6; D possibly corresponds to TRBD1 (5 bases). The TCR was taken from a human donor with severe aplastic anemia or a healthy control (not recorded which). Sequenced material: sorted CD4+, CD8+, or CD8+CD57+ T cells (not recorded which) from PBMCs. The CDR3 DNA reads TGTGCCAGCAGTCGGGACGGAGATTCACCCCTCCACTTT. It encodes CASSRDGDSPLHF.